This TCR beta chain was sequenced in a study of STAT3 mutations in large granular lymphocyte leukemia. Study overall: Canonical activating STAT3 mutations were detected in roughly half of the longitudinally sequenced T-LGLL patients.

A single count supports this clone. Its matching antigen is unknown. The length of the CDR3 is 14 residues. Germline CDR1 reads LNHDA; CDR2 reads SQIVND (reference sequence). Losses at the gene ends were 7 bases for V and 5 bases for J; bases not matched to a gene: 4. The study, taken as a whole, reports: In some patients, a small highly pathogenic clone possibly went undetected. In T-cell large granular lymphocyte leukemia, about half of patients showed multiple immunodominant subclonotypes. Samples missed the first appearance of the clone.

Each sample's TCRbeta library yielded on average about 38,000 productive templates. The table came from immunoSEQ multiplex PCR; TCRdb's copy has only in-frame clones and leaves some out. The sample holds approximately 13,000 clones, about 85% seen once. This TCR was sampled from a man aged 55 to 69 with T-cell large granular lymphocyte leukemia. Some clones in this sample may be carry-over from other donors' samples. The material sequenced was peripheral blood mononuclear cells. The V call is TRBV19, the J call TRBJ2-5; 13 bases map to TRBD2. CDR3 nucleotide sequence: TGTGCCAGTACTCAGACTAGCGGGAGGGAGACCCAGTACTTC. It yields the protein CASTQTSGRETQYF. The complete variable domain, with remaining parts taken from reference TRBV19 and TRBJ2-5, reads DGGITQSPKYLFRKEGQNVTLSCEQNLNHDAMYWYRQDPGQGLRLIYYSQIVNDFQKGDIAEGYSVSREKKESFPLTVTSAQKNPTAFYLCASTQTSGRETQYFGPGTRLLVL.